One and the same sample provided the 18 T cell receptor beta chains below, sequenced in a study of blood T cell repertoires in COVID-19. The data were produced by immunoSEQ multiplex PCR, yet TCRdb's version contains in-frame clones alone and is incomplete. The sample consists of 150,000 to 200,000 clones, around 90% of them appearing once. The specimen was peripheral blood. The receptor set was obtained from a man aged 55 to 69 with acute or convalescent COVID-19.

The rearrangement links TRBV5-1 to TRBJ2-2; possible D gene TRBD1, 5 bases. Germline-derived CDR1 and CDR2 are SGHRS and YFSETQ. This CDR3 has 15 amino acids. Trimming cost V 2 bases and J 5 bases, with 13 bases left between them. The CDR3 DNA follows: TGCGCCAGCAGCTTTGGGGCGGATGGGACCGGGGAGCTGTTTTTT. Translated, it gives CASSFGADGTGELFF.

The chain employs TRBV24-1 and TRBJ1-5; D is ambiguous. The germline V gene has CDR1 KGHDR and CDR2 SFDVKD. The V and J ends lost 4 bases and 5 bases respectively, with 8 bases between them. The CDR3 is 13 residues long. The CDR3 protein is CATSDRSDQPQHF. In DNA, the CDR3 is TGTGCCACCAGTGACAGGTCAGATCAGCCCCAGCATTTT.

The CDR3: CASSVGGSEQYF. The CDR3 DNA is TGTGCCAGCAGCGTAGGGGGCTCCGAGCAGTACTTC. The rearrangement joins TRBV9 to TRBJ2-7; the D gene is possibly TRBD1 (5 bases). The germline V gene encodes CDR1 SGDLS and CDR2 YYNGEE. Trimming removed 0 bases at V and 6 bases at J, with 7 bases between. This CDR3 contains 12 residues.

The chain employs TRBV30 and TRBJ1-5; D is perhaps TRBD1 (5 bases). Trimming left V 1 base short and J 6 bases short, with 10 bases between. Germline CDR1 and CDR2: GTSNPN and SVGIG (reference sequence). The CDR3 runs to 13 residues. CDR3 coding DNA: TGTGCCTGGAGTGGGCAGGGAGGTCAGCCCCAGCATTTT. Protein product: CAWSGQGGQPQHF.

This chain connects TRBV7-9 to TRBJ1-5; weak D call: TRBD1 (6 bases). V was trimmed by 1 base and J by 4 bases, leaving 11 bases between them. The CDR3 has 15 amino acids. The germline gives CDR1 SEHNR, CDR2 FQNEAQ (reference sequence). CDR3 protein: CASSLGGQGNQPQHF. CDR3 bases: TGTGCCAGCAGCTTAGGGGGGCAGGGGAATCAGCCCCAGCATTTT.

This chain links TRBV12-3 or TRBV12-4 with TRBJ1-5; no definite D call. V was pared by 8 bases and J by 0 bases, with 8 bases between. This CDR3 has 13 amino acids. The CDR3 loop reads CASLSFSNQPQHF. In DNA form, the CDR3 reads TGTGCCAGCCTTTCCTTTAGCAATCAGCCCCAGCATTTT.

In its sample, this clone was seen once. The chain carries TRBV7-9 and TRBJ1-1; D call uncertain. The CDR3 totals 13 residues. Germline V gene sequence: CDR1 SEHNR, CDR2 FQNEAQ (reference sequence). Trimming removed 1 base at V and 7 bases at J, with 10 bases between. CDR3 loop: CASSLVGVGEAFF. The CDR3 DNA reads TGTGCCAGCAGCTTAGTCGGGGTTGGTGAAGCTTTCTTT.

The chain links TRBV6-5 to TRBJ1-2; 8 bases are shared with TRBD1. Germline CDR1 is MNHEY and CDR2 is SVGAGI. The J segment lost 5 bases and the V segment lost 7 bases, leaving 6 bases of the junction unmatched. This CDR3 comprises 13 residues. The CDR3 reads CASIQGAGYGYTF. For the CDR3, the DNA is TGTGCCAGCATTCAGGGGGCTGGATATGGCTACACCTTC.

The CDR3 sequence: CSARTGYGYTF. In nucleotides, the CDR3 is TGCAGTGCTAGAACTGGCTATGGCTACACCTTC. The genes are TRBV20-1 and TRBJ1-2; no firm D call. V gave up 2 bases and J gave up 4 bases, with 5 bases separating them. The CDR3 sequence is 11 residues long. Germline values: CDR1 DFQATT, CDR2 SNEGSKA (reference sequence).

On this clone itself: At the DNA level, this CDR3 is encoded by other sequences in the same sample as well. The chain is built from TRBV5-1 and TRBJ2-1; 9 positions match TRBD1. This CDR3 is 15 amino acids long. The ends lost 3 bases at V and 0 bases at J; junction bases unmatched: 1. Germline V gene lookup returns CDR1 SGHRS and CDR2 YFSETQ. The CDR3 loop is CASSSGQGSYNEQFF. Here the CDR3 DNA reads TGCGCCAGCAGCTCGGGACAGGGCTCCTACAATGAGCAGTTCTTC.

The chain links TRBV2 to TRBJ2-3; 7 bases fit TRBD2. The germline V gene has CDR1 SNHLY and CDR2 FYNNEI. Trimming at V came to 8 bases and at J to 0 bases, leaving 2 bases not matched to a gene. The CDR3 runs to 13 residues. The CDR3 bases are TGTGCCAGCCGTAGCGGGAGCACAGATACGCAGTATTTT. This translates into CASRSGSTDTQYF.

The rearrangement links TRBV10-3 to TRBJ2-5; 8 bases line up with TRBD2. The CDR3 length is 14 residues. V lost 3 bases to trimming and J lost 5 bases; unmatched junction nucleotides: 5. CDR1 ENHRY and CDR2 SYGVKD come from the germline V gene. The DNA for the CDR3 is TGTGCCATCAGTGACCCGGGGGGGCAGGAGACCCAGTACTTC. As protein: CAISDPGGQETQYF.

The genes are TRBV29-1 and TRBJ2-2; tentative D call: TRBD1 (7 bases). The CDR3 is 14 amino acids. Germline assignment: CDR1 SQVTM and CDR2 ANQGSEA. The V end was cut by 6 bases, the J end by 2 bases, with 13 bases between. The CDR3: CSVRDRPNTGELFF. The CDR3 DNA follows: TGCAGCGTGCGGGACAGACCCAACACCGGGGAGCTGTTTTTT.

This clone occurred a few times. The chain links TRBV2 to TRBJ1-3; 7 bases are shared with TRBD1. The V segment lost 6 bases and the J segment 0 bases; nucleotides outside the gene matches: 5. The CDR3 has 15 residues. The germline CDR1 and CDR2 sequences are SNHLY and FYNNEI. CDR3 in DNA: TGTGCCAGCAGGAAGGGACAGAGCTCTGGAAACACCATATATTTT. As protein: CASRKGQSSGNTIYF. Full variable domain (remainder filled in from reference TRBV2 and TRBJ1-3): EPEVTQTPSHQVTQMGQEVILRCVPISNHLYFYWYRQILGQKVEFLVSFYNNEISEKSEIFDDQFSVERPDGSNFTLKIRSTKLEDSAMYFCASRKGQSSGNTIYFGEGSWLTVV.

CDR3 coding DNA: TGTGCCAGCAGACGGGTGTACAATGAGCAGTTCTTC. As protein: CASRRVYNEQFF. The rearrangement uses TRBV12-3 or TRBV12-4 and TRBJ2-1; no reliable D call. The CDR3 totals 12 residues. Trimming pared 6 bases from V and 4 bases from J, leaving 7 bases between.

The chain links TRBV5-1 to TRBJ1-6; D may be TRBD1 (5 bases). This CDR3 comprises 14 residues. V lost 4 bases to trimming and J lost 9 bases, with 14 bases between them. The germline gives CDR1 SGHRS, CDR2 YFSETQ. CDR3 DNA sequence: TGCGCCAGCAGCGGGGCCTTATCAGGTTCACCCCTCCACTTT. Translated, it gives CASSGALSGSPLHF.

The chain has TRBV7-9 and TRBJ2-7, with D uncertain. The CDR3 extends over 15 amino acids. V was cut by 5 bases and J by 1 base, with 15 bases left in between. The V gene's germline CDR1 is SEHNR and CDR2 FQNEAQ (reference sequence). CDR3: CASSTSLESSYEQYV. The CDR3 DNA sequence: TGTGCCAGCAGCACTTCTTTGGAGAGTTCCTACGAGCAGTACGTC.

This rearrangement joins TRBV6-2 or TRBV6-3 to TRBJ1-1, with D hard to call. CDR3 length: 15 amino acids. Between the trimmed V and J ends, which lost 4 bases and 5 bases, there was a span of 17 bases. CDR1 and CDR2 (germline): MNHEY, SVGEGT. CDR3 bases: TGTGCCAGCAGTTCTCCGGGTTCAGCTCGTACTGAAGCTTTCTTT. This codes for CASSSPGSARTEAFF.